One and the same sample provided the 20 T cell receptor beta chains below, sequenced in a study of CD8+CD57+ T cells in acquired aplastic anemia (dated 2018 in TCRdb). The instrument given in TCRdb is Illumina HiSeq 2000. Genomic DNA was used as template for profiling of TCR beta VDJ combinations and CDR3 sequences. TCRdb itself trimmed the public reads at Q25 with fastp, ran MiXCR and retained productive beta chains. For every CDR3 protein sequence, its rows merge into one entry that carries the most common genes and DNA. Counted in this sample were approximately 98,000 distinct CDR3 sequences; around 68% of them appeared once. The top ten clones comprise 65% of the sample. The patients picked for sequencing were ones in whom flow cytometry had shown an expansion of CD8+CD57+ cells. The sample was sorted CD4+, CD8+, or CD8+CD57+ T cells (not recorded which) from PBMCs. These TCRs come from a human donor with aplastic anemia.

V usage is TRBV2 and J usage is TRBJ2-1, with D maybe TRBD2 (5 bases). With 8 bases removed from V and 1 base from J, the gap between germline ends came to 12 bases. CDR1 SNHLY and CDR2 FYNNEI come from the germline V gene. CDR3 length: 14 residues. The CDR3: CASGERGSYNEQFF. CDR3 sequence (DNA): TGTGCCAGCGGGGAACGAGGGTCCTACAATGAGCAGTTCTTC.

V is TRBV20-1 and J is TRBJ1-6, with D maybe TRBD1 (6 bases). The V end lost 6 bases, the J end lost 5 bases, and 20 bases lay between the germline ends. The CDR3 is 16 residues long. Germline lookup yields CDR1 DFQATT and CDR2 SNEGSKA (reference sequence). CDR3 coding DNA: TGCAGTGCCGGAGGGGGAACAGGGAGGGATAATTCACCCCTCCACTTT. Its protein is CSAGGGTGRDNSPLHF.

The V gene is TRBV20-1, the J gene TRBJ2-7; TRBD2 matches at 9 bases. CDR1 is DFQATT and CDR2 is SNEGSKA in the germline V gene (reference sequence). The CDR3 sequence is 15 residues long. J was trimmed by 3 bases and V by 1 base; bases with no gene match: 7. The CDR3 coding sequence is TGCAGTGCTAGAGCCCCGGGACTAGCCATCTACGAGCAGTACTTC. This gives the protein CSARAPGLAIYEQYF.

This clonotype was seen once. The CDR3 DNA reads TGTGCCACCAGCGGGGGAGCCTGGGATACGCAGTATTTT. Its translation: CATSGGAWDTQYF. The V call is TRBV19, the J call TRBJ2-3; 8 bases agree with TRBD2. Unmatched junction bases numbered 9, after V lost 10 bases and J lost 6 bases. The CDR3 is 13 residues long. The germline CDR1 and CDR2 sequences are LNHDA and SQIVND (reference sequence).

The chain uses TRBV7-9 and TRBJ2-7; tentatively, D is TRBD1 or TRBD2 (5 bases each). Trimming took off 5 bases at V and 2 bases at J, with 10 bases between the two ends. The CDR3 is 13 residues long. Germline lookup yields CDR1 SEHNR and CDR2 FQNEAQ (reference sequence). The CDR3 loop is CASSPGSPYEQYF. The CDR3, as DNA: TGTGCCAGCAGCCCAGGGAGTCCCTACGAGCAGTACTTC.

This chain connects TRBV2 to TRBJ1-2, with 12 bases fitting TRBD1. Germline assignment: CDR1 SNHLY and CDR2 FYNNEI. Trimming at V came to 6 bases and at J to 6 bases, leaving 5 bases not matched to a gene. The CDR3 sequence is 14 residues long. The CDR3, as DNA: TGTGCCAGCAGGACGGGACAGGGGGCGAATGGCTACACCTTC. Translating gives CASRTGQGANGYTF.

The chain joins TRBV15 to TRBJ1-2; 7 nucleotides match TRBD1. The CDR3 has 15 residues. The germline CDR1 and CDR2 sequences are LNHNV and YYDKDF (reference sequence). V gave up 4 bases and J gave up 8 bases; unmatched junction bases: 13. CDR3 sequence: CATSNLLDRVEGYTF. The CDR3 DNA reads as TGTGCCACCAGCAACCTCCTAGACAGGGTGGAAGGCTACACCTTC.

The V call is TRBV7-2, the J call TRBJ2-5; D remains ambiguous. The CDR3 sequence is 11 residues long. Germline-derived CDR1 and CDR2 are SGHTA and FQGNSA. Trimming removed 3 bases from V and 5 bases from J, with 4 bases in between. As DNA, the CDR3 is TGTGCCAGCAGCTTGCCTGAGACCCAGTACTTC. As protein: CASSLPETQYF.

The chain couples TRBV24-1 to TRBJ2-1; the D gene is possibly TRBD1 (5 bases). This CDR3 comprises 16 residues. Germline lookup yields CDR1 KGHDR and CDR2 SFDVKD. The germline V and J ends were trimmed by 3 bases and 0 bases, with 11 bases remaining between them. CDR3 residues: CATSDMTASSYNEQFF. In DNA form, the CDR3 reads TGTGCCACCAGTGATATGACAGCAAGCTCCTACAATGAGCAGTTCTTC.

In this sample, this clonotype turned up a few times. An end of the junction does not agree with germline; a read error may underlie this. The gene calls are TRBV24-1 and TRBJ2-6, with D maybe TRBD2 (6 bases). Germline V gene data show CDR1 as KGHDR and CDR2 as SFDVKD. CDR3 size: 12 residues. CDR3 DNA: TGTGCCACCAGGGATTTCGGAGGGGTCCTGACTTTC. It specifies CATRDFGGVLTF.

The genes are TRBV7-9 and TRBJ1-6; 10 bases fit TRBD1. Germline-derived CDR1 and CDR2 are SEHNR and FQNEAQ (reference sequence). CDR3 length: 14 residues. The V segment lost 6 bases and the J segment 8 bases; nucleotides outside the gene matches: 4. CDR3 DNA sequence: TGTGCCAGCAGGCGGGACAGGGGAGATTCACCCCTCCACTTT. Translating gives CASRRDRGDSPLHF.

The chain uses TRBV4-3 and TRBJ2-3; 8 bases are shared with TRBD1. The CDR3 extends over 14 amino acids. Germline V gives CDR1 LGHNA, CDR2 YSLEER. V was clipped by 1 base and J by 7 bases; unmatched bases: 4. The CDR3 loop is CASSQGHRGNTQYF. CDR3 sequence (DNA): TGCGCCAGCAGCCAAGGGCACAGGGGGAATACGCAGTATTTT.

The CDR3 DNA follows: TGCAGTGCTAGAATAGGGCAGGGCTATGGCTACACCTTC. It yields the protein CSARIGQGYGYTF. The V gene is TRBV20-1, the J gene TRBJ1-2; tentatively, D is TRBD1 (5 bases). V was pared by 2 bases and J by 4 bases, with 11 bases between. The germline V gene encodes CDR1 DFQATT and CDR2 SNEGSKA (reference sequence). The CDR3 is 13 residues long.

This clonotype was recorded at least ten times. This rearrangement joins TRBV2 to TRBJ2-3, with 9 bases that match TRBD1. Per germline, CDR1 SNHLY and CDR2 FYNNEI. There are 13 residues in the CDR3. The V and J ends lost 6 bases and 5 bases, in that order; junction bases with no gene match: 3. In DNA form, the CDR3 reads TGTGCCAGCAGGACAGGGGGTATAGATACGCAGTATTTT. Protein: CASRTGGIDTQYF.

CDR3 loop: CASSADDRPYEQYF. The CDR3 nucleotides read TGTGCCAGCAGTGCTGACGACAGACCCTACGAGCAGTACTTC. This chain joins TRBV6-1 and TRBJ2-7; perhaps TRBD1 as D (5 bases). CDR1 MNHNS and CDR2 SASEGT come from the germline V gene. The CDR3 loop spans 14 amino acids. The germline V and J ends were trimmed by 4 bases and 2 bases, with 12 bases remaining between them.

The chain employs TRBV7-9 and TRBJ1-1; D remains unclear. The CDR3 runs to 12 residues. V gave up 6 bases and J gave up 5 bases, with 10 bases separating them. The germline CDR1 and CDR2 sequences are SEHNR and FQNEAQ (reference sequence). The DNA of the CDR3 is TGTGCCAGCAGGAATCTCGAAACTGAAGCTTTCTTT. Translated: CASRNLETEAFF.

The CDR3 loop is CSARDYRGVGTEAFF. The CDR3, as DNA: TGCAGTGCTAGAGATTACAGGGGAGTGGGCACTGAAGCTTTCTTT. V gene TRBV20-1 combines with J gene TRBJ1-1; 7 positions match TRBD1. V was pared by 0 bases and J by 4 bases, with 8 bases of the junction left unmatched. Germline CDR1 is DFQATT and CDR2 is SNEGSKA (reference sequence). The CDR3 has 15 amino acids.

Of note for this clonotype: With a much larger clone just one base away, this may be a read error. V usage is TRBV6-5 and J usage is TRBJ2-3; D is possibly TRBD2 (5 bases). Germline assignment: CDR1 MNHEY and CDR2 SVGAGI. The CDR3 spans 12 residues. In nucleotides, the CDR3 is TGTGCCAGCAGTTCTAGCATAGATACGCAGTATTTT. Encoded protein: CASSSSIDTQYF.

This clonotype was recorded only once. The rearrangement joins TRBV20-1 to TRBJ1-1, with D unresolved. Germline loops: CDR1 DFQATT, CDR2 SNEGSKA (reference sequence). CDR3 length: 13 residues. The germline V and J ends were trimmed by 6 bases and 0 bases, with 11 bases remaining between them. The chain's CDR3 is CSARRTMNTEAFF. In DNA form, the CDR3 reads TGCAGTGCCAGAAGGACTATGAACACTGAAGCTTTCTTT.

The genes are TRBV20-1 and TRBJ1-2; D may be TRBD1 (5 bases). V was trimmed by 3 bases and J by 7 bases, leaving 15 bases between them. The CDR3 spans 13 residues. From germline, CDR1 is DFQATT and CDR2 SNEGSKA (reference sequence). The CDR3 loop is CSASSADSLGYTF. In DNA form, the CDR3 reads TGCAGTGCTAGTTCGGCAGACAGCCTTGGCTACACCTTC.